This T cell receptor (beta chain) was identified during a study of blood T cell repertoires in COVID-19. In the study overall: Nucleic acid was either cDNA or gDNA, and it came from T cells, B-cell-depleted T cells, or PBMCs.

The data were produced by immunoSEQ multiplex PCR, yet TCRdb's version contains in-frame clones alone and is incomplete. In the table there are about 310,000 clones, 89% of which are singletons. Germline-derived CDR1 and CDR2 are MNHEY and SVGAGI. This CDR3 has 15 residues. Trimming left V 4 bases short and J 4 bases short, with 16 bases between. Participant age was 18 to 89 years, and participants resided in about two dozen US areas. Allocation to cohorts depended on clinical history reported by the participants. The gene calls are TRBV6-5 and TRBJ1-1, with a tentative D call TRBD1 (5 bases). What was sequenced was PBMCs or T cells enriched from blood (not recorded which). The TCR was taken from a woman in her forties who had recovered from COVID-19. The CDR3 DNA is TGTGCCAGCAGTTCGGCTAGGGGAATGGGCACTGAAGCTTTCTTT. It translates to CASSSARGMGTEAFF.